This T cell receptor beta chain was retrieved from a study of blood T cell repertoires in COVID-19. In the study overall: Specimens from acute and convalescent COVID-19 originated in the United States, Italy and Spain. Sources were T cells, B-cell-depleted T cells, or PBMCs; the material itself was cDNA or gDNA.

As processed by the authors: The authors estimated nucleated cell counts from reference gene primer amplification. Measured with immunoSEQ multiplex PCR; TCRdb has only the in-frame clones, and not every one. That table gives V, J and clone size, and the DNA gave D and trimming. The sample shows about 280,000 clones, approximately 86% of them seen only once. The clonotype originates from a man aged 18 to 29 with active or convalescent COVID-19. The sample consisted of peripheral blood.

CDR3 coding DNA: TGCGCCAGCAGCTTGTATGGGACAAGGAACACTGAAGCTTTCTTT. This gives the protein CASSLYGTRNTEAFF. The V call is TRBV5-1, the J call TRBJ1-1; D is possibly TRBD1 (6 bases). V was cut by 1 base and J by 1 base, with 11 bases left in between. Germline loops: CDR1 SGHRS, CDR2 YFSETQ. The CDR3 consists of 15 residues.